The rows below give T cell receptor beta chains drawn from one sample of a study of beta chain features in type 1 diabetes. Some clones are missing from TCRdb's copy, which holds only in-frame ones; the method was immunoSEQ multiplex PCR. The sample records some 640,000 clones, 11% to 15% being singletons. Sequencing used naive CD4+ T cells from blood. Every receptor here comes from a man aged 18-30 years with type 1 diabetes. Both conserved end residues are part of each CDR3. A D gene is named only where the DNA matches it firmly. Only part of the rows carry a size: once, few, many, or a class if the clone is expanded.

cdr3_aa: CAWLGFFPGQGTF
cdr3_nt: TGTGCCTGGTTAGGGTTTTTTCCGGGACAGGGAACATTC
d_call: TRBD1
j_call: TRBJ1-2
clone_size: few
v_call: TRBV30

cdr3_aa: CASRLGTSGRGEQYF
cdr3_nt: TGTGCCAGCAGGCTCGGGACTAGCGGGAGAGGTGAGCAGTACTTC
d_call: TRBD2
j_call: TRBJ2-7
clone_size: few
v_call: TRBV2

cdr3_aa: CASSLFIVEKLFF
cdr3_nt: TGCGCCAGCAGCTTATTCATAGTGGAAAAACTGTTTTTT
d_call: .
j_call: TRBJ1-4
clone_size: few
v_call: TRBV5-1

cdr3_aa: CASSQDEAGGLEQFF
cdr3_nt: TGCGCCAGCAGCCAAGATGAAGCGGGGGGGCTTGAGCAGTTCTTC
d_call: TRBD2
j_call: TRBJ2-1
clone_size: few
v_call: TRBV4-3

cdr3_aa: CASSPGQGNTEAFF
cdr3_nt: TGTGCCAGCAGCCCGGGACAGGGGAACACTGAAGCTTTCTTT
d_call: TRBD1
j_call: TRBJ1-1
clone_size: .
v_call: TRBV7-3

cdr3_aa: CASTGGRTYNEQFF
cdr3_nt: TGTGCCAGCACTGGCGGGAGGACTTACAATGAGCAGTTCTTC
d_call: TRBD2
j_call: TRBJ2-1
clone_size: .
v_call: TRBV2

cdr3_aa: CASSEVGSYGYTF
cdr3_nt: TGCGCCAGCAGTGAGGTGGGTAGCTATGGCTACACCTTC
d_call: .
j_call: TRBJ1-2
clone_size: .
v_call: TRBV10-2

cdr3_aa: CASSLPGLVGETQYF
cdr3_nt: TGTGCCAGCAGCTTACCCGGACTAGTCGGGGAGACCCAGTACTTC
d_call: TRBD2
j_call: TRBJ2-5
clone_size: .
v_call: TRBV7-9

cdr3_aa: CASSQGQHQETQYF
cdr3_nt: TGTGCCAGCAGTCAGGGACAGCACCAAGAGACCCAGTACTTC
d_call: TRBD1
j_call: TRBJ2-5
clone_size: few
v_call: TRBV28

cdr3_aa: CASSLVAGGSYGYTF
cdr3_nt: TGTGCCAGCAGCTTAGTTGCCGGGGGTTCTTATGGCTACACCTTC
d_call: .
j_call: TRBJ1-2
clone_size: few
v_call: TRBV7-9

cdr3_aa: CASSLEGGPLREQFF
cdr3_nt: TGTGCCAGCAGCTTAGAGGGAGGGCCACTCCGTGAGCAGTTCTTC
d_call: TRBD2
j_call: TRBJ2-1
clone_size: few
v_call: TRBV7-9

cdr3_aa: CASSFLGGAEAFF
cdr3_nt: TGTGCCAGCAGCTTCCTGGGGGGCGCTGAAGCTTTCTTT
d_call: .
j_call: TRBJ1-1
clone_size: few
v_call: TRBV7-9

cdr3_aa: CASSVGLSEWETQYF
cdr3_nt: TGTGCCAGCAGCGTAGGTCTCAGTGAGTGGGAGACCCAGTACTTC
d_call: .
j_call: TRBJ2-5
clone_size: .
v_call: TRBV9

cdr3_aa: CAISDLSGVADTQYF
cdr3_nt: TGTGCCATCAGTGATCTATCAGGGGTGGCAGATACGCAGTATTTT
d_call: .
j_call: TRBJ2-3
clone_size: .
v_call: TRBV10-3

cdr3_aa: CASSSQRVGSGANVLTF
cdr3_nt: TGTGCCAGCAGCTCCCAGCGAGTGGGTTCTGGGGCCAACGTCCTGACTTTC
d_call: .
j_call: TRBJ2-6
clone_size: .
v_call: TRBV7-2

cdr3_aa: CASSPPGTLSNEQFF
cdr3_nt: TGTGCCAGCAGCCCACCCGGGACATTAAGCAATGAGCAGTTCTTC
d_call: .
j_call: TRBJ2-1
clone_size: few
v_call: TRBV7-3

cdr3_aa: CASSPMQGYQETQYF
cdr3_nt: TGTGCCAGCTCCCCGATGCAGGGGTACCAAGAGACCCAGTACTTC
d_call: .
j_call: TRBJ2-5
clone_size: once
v_call: TRBV18

cdr3_aa: CASSPSTDQTQYF
cdr3_nt: TGTGCCAGCTCACCGTCGACGGACCAGACCCAGTACTTC
d_call: .
j_call: TRBJ2-5
clone_size: few
v_call: TRBV18

cdr3_aa: CASSPYSNQPQHF
cdr3_nt: TGTGCCAGCAGCCCCTATAGCAATCAGCCCCAGCATTTT
d_call: .
j_call: TRBJ1-5
clone_size: few
v_call: TRBV27

cdr3_aa: CTSSQEAAGPYEQYF
cdr3_nt: TGCACCAGCAGCCAAGAAGCGGCGGGGCCCTACGAGCAGTACTTC
d_call: .
j_call: TRBJ2-7
clone_size: .
v_call: TRBV1

cdr3_aa: CASSLNLGDQPQHF
cdr3_nt: TGTGCCAGCAGCCTTAACCTTGGCGATCAGCCCCAGCATTTT
d_call: .
j_call: TRBJ1-5
clone_size: .
v_call: TRBV7-8

cdr3_aa: CASSEQGSYNEQFF
cdr3_nt: TGTGCCAGCAGCGAACAGGGATCCTACAATGAGCAGTTCTTC
d_call: .
j_call: TRBJ2-1
clone_size: .
v_call: TRBV9

cdr3_aa: CASSPGFENTEAFF
cdr3_nt: TGTGCCAGCTCACCAGGGTTTGAGAACACTGAAGCTTTCTTT
d_call: .
j_call: TRBJ1-1
clone_size: .
v_call: TRBV18

cdr3_aa: CASSMGQVNTEAFF
cdr3_nt: TGTGCCAGTAGTATGGGGCAGGTGAACACTGAAGCTTTCTTT
d_call: .
j_call: TRBJ1-1
clone_size: .
v_call: TRBV19

cdr3_aa: CASSQLATTGQFYGYTF
cdr3_nt: TGCGCCAGCAGCCAACTAGCGACAACAGGACAATTCTATGGCTACACCTTC
d_call: .
j_call: TRBJ1-2
clone_size: .
v_call: TRBV7-2

cdr3_aa: CASSARPQRGGYTF
cdr3_nt: TGTGCCAGCAGTGCCCGGCCTCAACGGGGAGGCTACACCTTC
d_call: .
j_call: TRBJ1-2
clone_size: .
v_call: TRBV27

cdr3_aa: CASSLIPASGRRLGDTQYF
cdr3_nt: TGTGCCAGCAGTTTAATCCCGGCTAGCGGGAGACGTCTGGGAGATACGCAGTATTTT
d_call: TRBD2
j_call: TRBJ2-3
clone_size: .
v_call: TRBV27

cdr3_aa: CASSVGVEREAFF
cdr3_nt: TGTGCCAGCAGCGTAGGCGTAGAAAGGGAAGCTTTCTTT
d_call: .
j_call: TRBJ1-1
clone_size: .
v_call: TRBV9

cdr3_aa: CASSLDDYGYTF
cdr3_nt: TGTGCCAGCAGCTTGGACGACTATGGCTACACCTTC
d_call: .
j_call: TRBJ1-2
clone_size: .
v_call: TRBV5-6

cdr3_aa: CASSLLAAGANVLTF
cdr3_nt: TGTGCCAGCAGTTTACTAGCAGCCGGGGCCAACGTCCTGACTTTC
d_call: .
j_call: TRBJ2-6
clone_size: .
v_call: TRBV7-3

cdr3_aa: CASSTPWGRSGAWADEQFF
cdr3_nt: TGTGCCAGTAGTACCCCTTGGGGTAGGAGCGGGGCTTGGGCGGATGAGCAGTTCTTC
d_call: TRBD2
j_call: TRBJ2-1
clone_size: .
v_call: TRBV19

cdr3_aa: CSVLPLAGENTEAFF
cdr3_nt: TGCAGCGTCCTCCCCCTGGCAGGGGAGAACACTGAAGCTTTCTTT
d_call: .
j_call: TRBJ1-1
clone_size: few
v_call: TRBV29-1

cdr3_aa: CSVIRDRGGDEQFF
cdr3_nt: TGCAGCGTTATCCGGGACAGGGGTGGGGATGAGCAGTTCTTC
d_call: TRBD1
j_call: TRBJ2-1
clone_size: few
v_call: TRBV29-1

cdr3_aa: CASSLLNSPLHF
cdr3_nt: TGTGCCAGCAGTTTGCTTAATTCACCCCTCCACTTT
d_call: .
j_call: TRBJ1-6
clone_size: few
v_call: TRBV28

cdr3_aa: CSVPRQGKTEAFF
cdr3_nt: TGCAGCGTCCCAAGACAGGGTAAAACTGAAGCTTTCTTT
d_call: TRBD1
j_call: TRBJ1-1
clone_size: .
v_call: TRBV29-1

cdr3_aa: CATHESGGTEAFF
cdr3_nt: TGTGCCACCCATGAAAGCGGGGGAACTGAAGCTTTCTTT
d_call: .
j_call: TRBJ1-1
clone_size: .
v_call: TRBV18

cdr3_aa: CASSLVRASGDLEQYF
cdr3_nt: TGTGCCAGCAGCTTAGTGCGGGCTAGCGGAGACCTCGAGCAGTACTTC
d_call: TRBD2
j_call: TRBJ2-7
clone_size: few
v_call: TRBV7-9

cdr3_aa: CASSQETVKNIQYF
cdr3_nt: TGTGCCAGCAGCCAAGAGACAGTCAAAAACATTCAGTACTTC
d_call: .
j_call: TRBJ2-4
clone_size: .
v_call: TRBV14

cdr3_aa: CASSVQDTDTQYF
cdr3_nt: TGTGCCAGCAGTGTCCAAGACACAGATACGCAGTATTTT
d_call: .
j_call: TRBJ2-3
clone_size: few
v_call: TRBV6-1

cdr3_aa: CASSPGVGVREDLEYF
cdr3_nt: TGCGCCAGCAGCCCGGGCGTGGGAGTCCGTGAAGATCTTGAGTATTTT
d_call: .
j_call: TRBJ2-3
clone_size: .
v_call: TRBV5-1

cdr3_aa: CALQGAETQYF
cdr3_nt: TGTGCCTTACAGGGGGCAGAGACCCAGTACTTC
d_call: TRBD1
j_call: TRBJ2-5
clone_size: .
v_call: TRBV7-9

cdr3_aa: CSVDVSGNQETQYF
cdr3_nt: TGCAGCGTTGATGTTAGCGGGAATCAAGAGACCCAGTACTTC
d_call: TRBD2
j_call: TRBJ2-5
clone_size: few
v_call: TRBV29-1

cdr3_aa: CASSLPTGLNTEAFF
cdr3_nt: TGTGCCAGCAGCTTACCCACAGGGTTGAACACTGAAGCTTTCTTT
d_call: .
j_call: TRBJ1-1
clone_size: .
v_call: TRBV6-8

cdr3_aa: CASSSQDIYGYTF
cdr3_nt: TGTGCCAGTAGTTCCCAGGACATCTATGGCTACACCTTC
d_call: .
j_call: TRBJ1-2
clone_size: .
v_call: TRBV19

cdr3_aa: CASSWGSSYNSPLHF
cdr3_nt: TGTGCCAGCTCTTGGGGGTCGTCCTATAATTCACCCCTCCACTTT
d_call: .
j_call: TRBJ1-6
clone_size: .
v_call: TRBV28

cdr3_aa: CASSVATRPNTEAFF
cdr3_nt: TGTGCCAGCAGCGTAGCTACGAGGCCGAACACTGAAGCTTTCTTT
d_call: .
j_call: TRBJ1-1
clone_size: .
v_call: TRBV9

cdr3_aa: CSVGRDSNQPQHF
cdr3_nt: TGCAGCGTGGGCCGGGACAGCAATCAGCCCCAGCATTTT
d_call: .
j_call: TRBJ1-5
clone_size: .
v_call: TRBV29-1

cdr3_aa: CAWSAGTGAWSTDTQYF
cdr3_nt: TGTGCCTGGAGCGCTGGGACAGGGGCTTGGAGCACAGATACGCAGTATTTT
d_call: TRBD1
j_call: TRBJ2-3
clone_size: few
v_call: TRBV30

cdr3_aa: CASSPTGYNSPLHF
cdr3_nt: TGTGCCAGCAGCCCGACAGGATATAATTCACCCCTCCACTTT
d_call: .
j_call: TRBJ1-6
clone_size: few
v_call: TRBV7-3

cdr3_aa: CASSRATSGRTYEQYF
cdr3_nt: TGTGCCAGCAGCCGGGCGACTAGCGGGAGAACCTACGAGCAGTACTTC
d_call: TRBD2
j_call: TRBJ2-7
clone_size: .
v_call: TRBV7-9

cdr3_aa: CASSQGRQETQYF
cdr3_nt: TGTGCCAGTAGCCAGGGGCGCCAAGAGACCCAGTACTTC
d_call: .
j_call: TRBJ2-5
clone_size: few
v_call: TRBV19

cdr3_aa: CASSLAGAETQYF
cdr3_nt: TGTGCCAGCAGCTTAGCAGGGGCAGAGACCCAGTACTTC
d_call: .
j_call: TRBJ2-5
clone_size: .
v_call: TRBV7-9

cdr3_aa: CASSYSWGEKLFF
cdr3_nt: TGTGCCAGCAGTTACTCCTGGGGAGAAAAACTGTTTTTT
d_call: .
j_call: TRBJ1-4
clone_size: .
v_call: TRBV6-5

cdr3_aa: CSVTGQSGYTF
cdr3_nt: TGCAGTGTCACGGGACAGTCGGGCTACACCTTC
d_call: TRBD1
j_call: TRBJ1-2
clone_size: few
v_call: TRBV20-1